The 15 T cell receptor beta chains presented below share a single source sample, sequenced in a study of blood T cell repertoires in COVID-19 (dated by TCRdb to the early 2020s). Library generation was performed with the immunoSEQ multiplex PCR assay. TCRdb retrieved this table from immuneACCESS and kept in-frame rearrangements only. Not all clones are present; in checked studies, unresolved V genes account for under half, and no reason is known for the remainder. For this sample the table gives 110,000 to 150,000 clones, of which over 70% were detected only once. Of the sample, about 9% is held by the ten largest clones. Sequenced material: peripheral blood. All receptors come from a man aged 50 or older with active or convalescent COVID-19.

This clone showed up just a few times. The chain has TRBV7-3 and TRBJ2-5, with TRBD1 matching over 8 bases. J lost 5 bases, V lost 3 bases, and 5 bases had no gene match. Germline loops: CDR1 SGHTA, CDR2 FQGTGA. The CDR3 spans 14 residues. The CDR3, as DNA: TGTGCCAGCAGCTTGGCAGGGGGCGCGGAGACCCAGTACTTC. Protein sequence: CASSLAGGAETQYF.

In this sample, this clone turned up once. V is TRBV3-1 (or the pseudogene TRBV3-2) and J is TRBJ2-4; 8 nucleotides line up with TRBD1. CDR1 and CDR2 from the germline V gene are LGHDT and YNNKEL (reference sequence). Germline trimming cut 7 bases from V and 0 bases from J; bases unmatched to any gene: 8. This CDR3 spans 16 amino acids. The CDR3: CASTGTGSLAKNIQYF. The DNA of the CDR3 is TGTGCCAGCACCGGGACAGGCAGTCTAGCCAAAAACATTCAGTACTTC.

This clone was detected only once. The germline gene is not matched at one end of the junction; a read error may be the cause. This chain connects TRBV7-2 to TRBJ2-4, with TRBD2 matching 12 bases. Germline lookup yields CDR1 SGHTA and CDR2 FQGNSA. The CDR3 is 15 residues long. The CDR3 region is CASSLALAGGNIQYF. In DNA form, the CDR3 reads TGTGCCAGCAGCCTAGCACTAGCGGGGGGAAACATTCAGTACTTC.

The J gene is TRBJ2-1, the V gene TRBV5-1, with 7 bases that match TRBD2. The CDR3 runs to 17 residues. Germline CDR1 is SGHRS and CDR2 is YFSETQ. Trimming at V came to 0 bases and at J to 2 bases, leaving 8 bases not matched to a gene. As DNA, the CDR3 is TGCGCCAGCAGCTTGGTATCAGGCGGGAGCCCCTACAATGAGCAGTTCTTC. Its protein product is CASSLVSGGSPYNEQFF.

This chain connects TRBV7-3 to TRBJ2-7; D possibly corresponds to TRBD2 (6 bases). This CDR3 is 14 amino acids long. Germline V gene lookup returns CDR1 SGHTA and CDR2 FQGTGA. V was trimmed by 5 bases and J by 2 bases, leaving 13 bases between them. The CDR3: CASSPGAGPYEQYF. The CDR3, as DNA: TGTGCCAGCAGCCCGGGAGCGGGTCCCTACGAGCAGTACTTC.

The chain has TRBV29-1 and TRBJ2-1; 13 bases map to TRBD2. V lost 1 base and J lost 0; bases outside the gene matches: 3. This CDR3 region has 17 residues. Germline CDR1 is SQVTM and CDR2 is ANQGSEA. The DNA of the CDR3 is TGCAGCGTTGAAGTTCGGACTAGCGGGAGCTCCTACAATGAGCAGTTCTTC. This codes for CSVEVRTSGSSYNEQFF.

This rearrangement joins TRBV5-4 to TRBJ2-3; no clear D. Germline assignment: CDR1 SGHNT and CDR2 YYREEE (reference sequence). The CDR3 is made up of 15 amino acids. V lost 0 bases and J lost 0, with 8 bases in between. Here the CDR3 DNA reads TGTGCCAGCAGCTTGGGTGGGCCGAGCACAGATACGCAGTATTTT. This translates into CASSLGGPSTDTQYF.

The V call is TRBV11-1, the J call TRBJ2-7; TRBD2 aligns across 15 bases. Germline CDR1 is SGHAT and CDR2 is FQDESV (reference sequence). This CDR3 region has 16 residues. The ends lost 5 bases at V and 6 bases at J; junction bases unmatched: 8. CDR3 coding DNA: TGTGCCAGCAGCGCCGGGACTAGCGGGAGGTATGGCGAGCAGTACTTC. It is translated as CASSAGTSGRYGEQYF.

This chain connects TRBV3-1 (or the pseudogene TRBV3-2) to TRBJ2-7, with 9 bases aligning to TRBD2. Trimming took 2 bases from V and 3 from J; bases not matched to a gene: 11. The CDR3 is 17 residues long. Germline V gene data show CDR1 as LGHDT and CDR2 as YNNKEL (reference sequence). The CDR3 region has the DNA TGTGCCAGCAGCCAACCTGGCCTAGCGGGATTCGTCTACGAGCAGTACTTC. It specifies CASSQPGLAGFVYEQYF.

The chain joins TRBV7-6 to TRBJ2-7; 8 bases agree with TRBD2. The CDR3 is made up of 17 amino acids. Germline V lookup: CDR1 SGHVS, CDR2 FNYEAQ. The V and J ends lost 5 bases and 6 bases, in that order; junction bases with no gene match: 18. CDR3 DNA: TGTGCCAGCAGCCCCCGGGTAAGCGGGAGTCTTTTGGGCGAGCAGTACTTC. This encodes CASSPRVSGSLLGEQYF.

The chain employs TRBV28 and TRBJ1-3; 7 nucleotides match TRBD1. Germline values: CDR1 MDHEN, CDR2 SYDVKM. The CDR3 contains 15 residues. V lost 5 bases to trimming and J lost 0 bases; unmatched junction nucleotides: 4. CDR3 DNA: TGTGCCAGCAGTCCGACAGGGCCCTCTGGAAACACCATATATTTT. As protein: CASSPTGPSGNTIYF.

The chain couples TRBV2 to TRBJ2-5, with D hard to call. The CDR3 consists of 13 residues. Germline V gives CDR1 SNHLY, CDR2 FYNNEI. V lost 2 bases and J lost 5, with 9 bases in between. The DNA for the CDR3 is TGTGCCAGCAGTGAACTAATGGTTGAGACCCAGTACTTC. The encoded protein is CASSELMVETQYF.

This sequence joins TRBV11-2 and TRBJ2-5; 8 bases fit TRBD1. Germline CDR1 reads SGHAT; CDR2 reads FQNNGV. The ends lost 5 bases at V and 2 bases at J; junction bases unmatched: 10. CDR3 size: 16 residues. The CDR3: CASSPGQGGWQETQYF. The DNA of the CDR3 is TGTGCCAGCAGCCCCGGACAGGGCGGATGGCAAGAGACCCAGTACTTC.

V is TRBV18 and J is TRBJ2-7; weak D call: TRBD2 (6 bases). The CDR3 runs 14 residues. Per germline, CDR1 KGHSH and CDR2 LQKENI. V lost 2 bases and J lost 1, with 9 bases in between. The CDR3 reads CASSPERVSYEQYF. DNA of the CDR3: TGTGCCAGCTCACCAGAGCGGGTTTCCTACGAGCAGTACTTC. Full variable domain (remainder filled in from reference TRBV18 and TRBJ2-7): NAGVMQNPRHLVRRRGQEARLRCSPMKGHSHVYWYRQLPEEGLKFMVYLQKENIIDESGMPKERFSAEFPKEGPSILRIQQVVRGDSAAYFCASSPERVSYEQYFGPGTRLTVT.

The chain employs TRBV3-1 (or the pseudogene TRBV3-2) and TRBJ1-1; no definite D call. The CDR3 consists of 13 residues. Germline V lookup: CDR1 LGHDT, CDR2 YNNKEL (reference sequence). V shed 6 bases and J shed 4 bases, with 12 bases lying between them. CDR3 DNA sequence: TGTGCCAGCAGTACAGTCGAGGGCACTGAAGCTTTCTTT. Amino acid sequence: CASSTVEGTEAFF.